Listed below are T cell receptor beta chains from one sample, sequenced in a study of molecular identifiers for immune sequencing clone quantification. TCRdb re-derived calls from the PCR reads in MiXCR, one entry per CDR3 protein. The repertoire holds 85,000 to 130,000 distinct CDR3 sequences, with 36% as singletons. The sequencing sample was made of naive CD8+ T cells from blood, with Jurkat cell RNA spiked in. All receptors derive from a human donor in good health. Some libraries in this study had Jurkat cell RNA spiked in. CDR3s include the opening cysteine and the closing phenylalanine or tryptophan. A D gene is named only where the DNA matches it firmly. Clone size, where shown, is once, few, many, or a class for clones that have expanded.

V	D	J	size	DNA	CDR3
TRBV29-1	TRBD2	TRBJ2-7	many	TGCAGCGTTGGCCGGGGGGGTGTCGACGAGCAGTACTTC	CSVGRGGVDEQYF
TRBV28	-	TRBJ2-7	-	TGTGCCAGCAGTTTACCAAGTAACTACGAGCAGTACTTC	CASSLPSNYEQYF
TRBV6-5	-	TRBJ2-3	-	TGTGCCAGCAAGGGTTCGGTCGCAGATACGCAGTATTTT	CASKGSVADTQYF
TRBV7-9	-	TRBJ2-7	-	TGTGCCAGCAGCCCCCGTGACGACTACGAGCAGTACTTC	CASSPRDDYEQYF
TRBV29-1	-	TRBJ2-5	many	TGCAGCGCCGCGGACAAGCAAGAGACCCAGTACTTC	CSAADKQETQYF
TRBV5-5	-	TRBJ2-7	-	TGTGCCAGCAGCTTGGCCCAGGGTTGGCACGAGCAGTACTTC	CASSLAQGWHEQYF
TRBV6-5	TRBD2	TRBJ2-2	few	TGTGCCAGCAGCTATAGCGGGAGAAGCACCGGGGAGCTGTTTTTT	CASSYSGRSTGELFF
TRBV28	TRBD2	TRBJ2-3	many	TGTGCCAGCAGTTTTTCGCCTAGCGGTACTAGCACAGATACGCAGTATTTT	CASSFSPSGTSTDTQYF
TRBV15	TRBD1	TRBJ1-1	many	TGTGCCACCAGCAGAGACGTGGTGGGACAGGCTAGGAACACTGAAGCTTTCTTT	CATSRDVVGQARNTEAFF
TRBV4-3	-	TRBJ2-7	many	TGCGCCAGCAGCCAAGTCCCCGCCGCTTACGAGCAGTACTTC	CASSQVPAAYEQYF
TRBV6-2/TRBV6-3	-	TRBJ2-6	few	TGTGCCAGCAGTTACCTGCAGGGAGCTGGGGCCAACGTCCTGACTTTC	CASSYLQGAGANVLTF
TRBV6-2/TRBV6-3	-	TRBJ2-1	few	TGTGCCAGCAGTCCACAAAACTACAATGAGCAGTTCTTC	CASSPQNYNEQFF
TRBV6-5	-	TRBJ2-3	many	TGTGCCAGCTCCGATGGGCAGGAGTTATACACAGATACGCAGTATTTT	CASSDGQELYTDTQYF
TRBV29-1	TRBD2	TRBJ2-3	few	TGCAGCGTTGATGGCAGGGGGCTAGCGGGAGAGGCAGATACGCAGTATTTT	CSVDGRGLAGEADTQYF
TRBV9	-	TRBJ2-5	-	TGTGCCAGCAGCGTAGACTCGCTTACCGGAGAGACCCAGTACTTC	CASSVDSLTGETQYF
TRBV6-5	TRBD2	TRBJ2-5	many	TGTGCCAGCAGTTACTCTGTGGGAGGGCCAAGAGAGACCCAGTACTTC	CASSYSVGGPRETQYF
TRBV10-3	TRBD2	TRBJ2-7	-	TGTGCCATCAGTGAACCGGGTCTAGCGGGCTACGAGCAGTACTTC	CAISEPGLAGYEQYF
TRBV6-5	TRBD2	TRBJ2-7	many	TGTGCCAGCAGTTACATCCCTTTAGCGGGAGGACCCTACGAGCAGTACTTC	CASSYIPLAGGPYEQYF
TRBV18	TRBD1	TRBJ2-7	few	TGTGCCAGCTCACGCGACAGGGTATACGAGCAGTACTTC	CASSRDRVYEQYF
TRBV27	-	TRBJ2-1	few	TGTGCCAGCAGTACCTTCTACAATGAGCAGTTCTTC	CASSTFYNEQFF
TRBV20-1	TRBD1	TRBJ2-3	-	TGCAGTGCAAGACAGGGCTTAGGTACGCAGTATTTT	CSARQGLGTQYF
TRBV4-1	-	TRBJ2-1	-	TGCGCCAGCAGCGAGGGACCGATGAATTACGAGCAGTTCTTC	CASSEGPMNYEQFF
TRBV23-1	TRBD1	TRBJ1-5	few	TGCGCCAGCAGTACACGGACAGGGTTCAATCAGCCCCAGCATTTT	CASSTRTGFNQPQHF
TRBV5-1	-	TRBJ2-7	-	TGCGCCAGCAGCCCGCGGGATCTAGTTATATACGAGCAGTACTTC	CASSPRDLVIYEQYF
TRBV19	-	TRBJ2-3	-	TGTGCCAGTACGCCCGGGGCTAGCAGTTCCACAGATACGCAGTATTTT	CASTPGASSSTDTQYF
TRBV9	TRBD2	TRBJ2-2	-	TGTGCCAGCAGCTTAGCGGGAGGGCCCGTCGAGGAGCTGTTTTTT	CASSLAGGPVEELFF
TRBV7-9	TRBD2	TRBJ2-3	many	TGTGCCAGCAGCAAGACTAGCGCGCGGAGCTACGATACGCAGTATTTT	CASSKTSARSYDTQYF
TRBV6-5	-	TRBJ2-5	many	TGTGCCAGCAGTGACCAACCCTTCCAAGAGACCCAGTACTTC	CASSDQPFQETQYF